This TCR beta chain appears in the sequencing data of a study of blood T cell repertoires in COVID-19. The wider study: Spain, Italy and the United States supplied samples that represented acute and convalescent COVID-19.

Measured with immunoSEQ multiplex PCR; TCRdb has only the in-frame clones, and not every one. The sample carries over 300,000 clones, around 90% recorded once. Trimming removed 4 bases from V and 8 bases from J, with 14 bases in between. This CDR3 has 13 residues. Germline assignment: CDR1 LGHDT and CDR2 YNNKEL (reference sequence). The chain couples TRBV3-1 (or the pseudogene TRBV3-2) to TRBJ1-2; D call uncertain. The sequence was collected from a man younger than 35 with active or convalescent COVID-19. The sequenced material came from peripheral blood. The CDR3 DNA is TGTGCCAGCAGCCCCCTTCTAGGTGGCGGCTACACCTTC. Translation: CASSPLLGGGYTF.